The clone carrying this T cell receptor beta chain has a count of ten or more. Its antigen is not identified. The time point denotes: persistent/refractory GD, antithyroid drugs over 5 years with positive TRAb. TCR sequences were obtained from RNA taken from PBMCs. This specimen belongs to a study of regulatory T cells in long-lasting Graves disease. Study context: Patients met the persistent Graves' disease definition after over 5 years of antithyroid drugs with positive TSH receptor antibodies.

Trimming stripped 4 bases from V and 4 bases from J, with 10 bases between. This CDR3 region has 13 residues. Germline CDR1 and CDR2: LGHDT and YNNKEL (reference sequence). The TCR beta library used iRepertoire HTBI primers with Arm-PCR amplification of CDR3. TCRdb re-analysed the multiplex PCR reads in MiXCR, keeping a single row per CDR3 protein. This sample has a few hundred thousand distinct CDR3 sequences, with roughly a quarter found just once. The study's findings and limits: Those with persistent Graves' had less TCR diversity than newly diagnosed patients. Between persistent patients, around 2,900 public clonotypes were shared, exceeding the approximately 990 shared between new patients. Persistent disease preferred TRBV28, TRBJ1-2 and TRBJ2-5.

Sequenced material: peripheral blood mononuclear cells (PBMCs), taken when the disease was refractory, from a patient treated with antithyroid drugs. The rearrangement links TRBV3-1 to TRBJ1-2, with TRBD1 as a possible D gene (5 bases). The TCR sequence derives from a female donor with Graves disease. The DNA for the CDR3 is TGTGCCAGCAGCCGAGACAGCCTCTATGGCTACACCTTC. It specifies CASSRDSLYGYTF. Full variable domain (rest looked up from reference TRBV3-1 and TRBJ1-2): DTAVSQTPKYLVTQMGNDKSIKCEQNLGHDTMYWYKQDSKKFLKIMFSYNNKELIINETVPNRFSPKSPDKAHLNLHINSLELGDSAVYFCASSRDSLYGYTFGSGTRLTVV.